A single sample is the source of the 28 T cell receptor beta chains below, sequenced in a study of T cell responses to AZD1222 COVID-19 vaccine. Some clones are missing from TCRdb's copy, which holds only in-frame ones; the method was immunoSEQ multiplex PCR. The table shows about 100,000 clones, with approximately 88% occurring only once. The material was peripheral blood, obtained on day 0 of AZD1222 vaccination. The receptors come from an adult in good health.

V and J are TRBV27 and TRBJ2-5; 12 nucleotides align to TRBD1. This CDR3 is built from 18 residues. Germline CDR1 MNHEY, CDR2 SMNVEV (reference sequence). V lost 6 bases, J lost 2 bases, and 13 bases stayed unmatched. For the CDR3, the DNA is TGTGCCAGCAGACACTCGACCGGGACAGGGGGCTTTCAAGAGACCCAGTACTTC. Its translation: CASRHSTGTGGFQETQYF.

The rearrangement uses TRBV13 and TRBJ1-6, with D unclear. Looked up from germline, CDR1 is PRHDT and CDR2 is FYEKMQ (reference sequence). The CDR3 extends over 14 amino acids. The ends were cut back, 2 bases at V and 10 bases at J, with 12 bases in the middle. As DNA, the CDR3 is TGTGCCAGCAGCTTACCTGGAGCAGAGTCACCCCTCCACTTT. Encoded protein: CASSLPGAESPLHF.

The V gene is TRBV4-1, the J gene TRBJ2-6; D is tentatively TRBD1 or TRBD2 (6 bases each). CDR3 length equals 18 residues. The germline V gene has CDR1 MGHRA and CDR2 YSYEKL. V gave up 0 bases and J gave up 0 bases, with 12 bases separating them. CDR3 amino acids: CASSQDRRGSSGANVLTF. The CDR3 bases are TGCGCCAGCAGCCAAGATCGGAGGGGGAGCTCTGGGGCCAACGTCCTGACTTTC.

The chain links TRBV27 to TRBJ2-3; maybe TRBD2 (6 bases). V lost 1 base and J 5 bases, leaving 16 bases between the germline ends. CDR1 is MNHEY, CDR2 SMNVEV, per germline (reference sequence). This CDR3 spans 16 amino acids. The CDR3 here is CASSLLGDSGGDTQYF. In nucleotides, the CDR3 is TGTGCCAGCAGTTTATTAGGGGACTCCGGGGGAGATACGCAGTATTTT.

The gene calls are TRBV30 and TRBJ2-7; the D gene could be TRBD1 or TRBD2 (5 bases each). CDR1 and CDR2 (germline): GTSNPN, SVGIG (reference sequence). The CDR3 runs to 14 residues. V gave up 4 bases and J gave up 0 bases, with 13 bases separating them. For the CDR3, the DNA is TGTGCCTGGAAACGGGACCCGAACTCCTACGAGCAGTACTTC. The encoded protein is CAWKRDPNSYEQYF.

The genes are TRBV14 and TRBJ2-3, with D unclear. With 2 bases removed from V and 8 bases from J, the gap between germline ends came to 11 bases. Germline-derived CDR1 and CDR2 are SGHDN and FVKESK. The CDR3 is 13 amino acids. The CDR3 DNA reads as TGTGCCAGCAGCCAATCCCCGGCACCTACGCAGTATTTT. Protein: CASSQSPAPTQYF.

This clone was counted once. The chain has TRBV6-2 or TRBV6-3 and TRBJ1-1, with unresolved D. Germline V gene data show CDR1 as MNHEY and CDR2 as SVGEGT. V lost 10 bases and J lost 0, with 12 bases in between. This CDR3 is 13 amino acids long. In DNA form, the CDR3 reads TGTGCCACCAACCCTAGGGTGAACACTGAAGCTTTCTTT. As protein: CATNPRVNTEAFF.

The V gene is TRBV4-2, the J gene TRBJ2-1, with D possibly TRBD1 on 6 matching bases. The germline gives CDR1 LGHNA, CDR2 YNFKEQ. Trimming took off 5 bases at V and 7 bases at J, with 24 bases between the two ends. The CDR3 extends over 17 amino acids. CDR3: CASSSEIRGPTKNEQFF. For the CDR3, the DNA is TGTGCCAGCAGCTCCGAAATCAGGGGCCCTACCAAGAATGAGCAGTTCTTC.

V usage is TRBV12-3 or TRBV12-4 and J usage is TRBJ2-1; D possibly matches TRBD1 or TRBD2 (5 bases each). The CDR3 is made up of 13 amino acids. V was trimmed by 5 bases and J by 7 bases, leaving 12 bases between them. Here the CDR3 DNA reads TGTGCCAGCAGTCTCGGGACGGTTAATGAGCAGTTCTTC. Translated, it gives CASSLGTVNEQFF.

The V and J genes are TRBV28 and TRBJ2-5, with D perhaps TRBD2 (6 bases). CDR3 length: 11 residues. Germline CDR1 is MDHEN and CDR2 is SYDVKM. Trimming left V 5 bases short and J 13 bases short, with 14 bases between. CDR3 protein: CASSTRRAGYF. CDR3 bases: TGTGCCAGCAGTACCAGGAGGGCCGGGTACTTC.

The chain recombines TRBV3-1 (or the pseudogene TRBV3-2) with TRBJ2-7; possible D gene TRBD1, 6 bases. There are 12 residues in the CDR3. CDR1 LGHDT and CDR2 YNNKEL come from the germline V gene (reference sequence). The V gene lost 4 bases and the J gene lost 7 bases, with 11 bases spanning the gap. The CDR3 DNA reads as TGTGCCAGCAGCCCCGCAAGGGGGGAGCAGTACTTC. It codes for CASSPARGEQYF.

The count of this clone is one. CDR3 loop: CASRRGGSYEQYF. CDR3 coding DNA: TGTGCCAGCAGGAGGGGTGGGTCCTACGAGCAGTACTTC. This chain connects TRBV27 to TRBJ2-7; tentatively, D is TRBD1 or TRBD2 (5 bases each). Trimming removed 6 bases from V and 1 base from J, with 10 bases in between. Germline CDR1 is MNHEY and CDR2 is SMNVEV (reference sequence). This CDR3 has 13 residues.

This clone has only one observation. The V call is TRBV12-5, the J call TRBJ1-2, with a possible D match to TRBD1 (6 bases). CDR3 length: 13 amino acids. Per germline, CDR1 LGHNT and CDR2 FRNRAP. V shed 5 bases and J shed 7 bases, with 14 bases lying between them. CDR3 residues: CASGQGDISGYTF. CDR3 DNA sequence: TGTGCTAGTGGTCAAGGGGACATCTCTGGCTACACCTTC.

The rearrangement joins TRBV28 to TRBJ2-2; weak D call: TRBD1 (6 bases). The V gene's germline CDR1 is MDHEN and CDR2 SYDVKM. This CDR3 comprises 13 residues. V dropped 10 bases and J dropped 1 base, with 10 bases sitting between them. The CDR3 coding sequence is TGTGCCACCAGAGGGGGGAACACCGGGGAGCTGTTTTTT. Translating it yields CATRGGNTGELFF.

The CDR3 bases are TGTGCCAGCAGTTTTCGTGGCGGGAGCCGGAAAGAGACCCAGTACTTC. This sequence encodes CASSFRGGSRKETQYF. The chain has TRBV28 and TRBJ2-5; 7 bases agree with TRBD2. Trimming took 3 bases from V and 3 from J; bases not matched to a gene: 10. This CDR3 contains 16 residues. Germline lookup yields CDR1 MDHEN and CDR2 SYDVKM.

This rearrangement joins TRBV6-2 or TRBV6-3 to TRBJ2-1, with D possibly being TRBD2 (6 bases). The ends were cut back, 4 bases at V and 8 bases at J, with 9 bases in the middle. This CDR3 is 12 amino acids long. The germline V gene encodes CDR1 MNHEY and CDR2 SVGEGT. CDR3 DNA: TGTGCCAGCAGTTTACTAGCTTATGAGCAGTTCTTC. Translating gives CASSLLAYEQFF.

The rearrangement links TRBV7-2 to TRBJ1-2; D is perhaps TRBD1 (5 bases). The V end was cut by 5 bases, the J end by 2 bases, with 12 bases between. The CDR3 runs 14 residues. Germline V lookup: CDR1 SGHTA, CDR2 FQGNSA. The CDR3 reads CASSVNGANYGYTF. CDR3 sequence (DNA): TGTGCCAGCAGCGTTAATGGGGCAAACTATGGCTACACCTTC.

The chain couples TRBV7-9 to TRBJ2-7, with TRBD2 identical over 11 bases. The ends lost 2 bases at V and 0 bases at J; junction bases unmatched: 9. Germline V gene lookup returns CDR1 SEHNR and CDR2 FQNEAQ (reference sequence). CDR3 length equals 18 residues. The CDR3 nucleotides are TGTGCCAGCAGCTTACCTTGGCTAGCGGGGGGCTCCTCCTACGAGCAGTACTTC. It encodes CASSLPWLAGGSSYEQYF.

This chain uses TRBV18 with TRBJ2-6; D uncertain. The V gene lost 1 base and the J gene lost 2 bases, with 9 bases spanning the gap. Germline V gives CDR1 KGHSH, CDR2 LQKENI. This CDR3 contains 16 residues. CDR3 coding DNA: TGTGCCAGCTCACCACGTCGAGAAACTGGGGCCAACGTCCTGACTTTC. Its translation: CASSPRRETGANVLTF.

The CDR3 DNA reads as TGTGCCAGCAGTTTAACAGGGGGTACTGAAGCTTTCTTT. Translation: CASSLTGGTEAFF. This chain connects TRBV28 to TRBJ1-1; 8 nucleotides align to TRBD1. Germline V gives CDR1 MDHEN, CDR2 SYDVKM. This CDR3 spans 13 amino acids. With 2 bases clipped from V and 5 bases from J, the junction kept 1 base outside the gene matches.

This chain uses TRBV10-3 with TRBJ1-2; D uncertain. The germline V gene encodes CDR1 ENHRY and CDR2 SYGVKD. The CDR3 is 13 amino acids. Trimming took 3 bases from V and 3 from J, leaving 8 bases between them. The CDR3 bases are TGTGCCATCAGTGATGGGCAGTACTATGGCTACACCTTC. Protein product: CAISDGQYYGYTF.

The CDR3 protein is CASFAGTSNFEQYF. The CDR3 coding sequence is TGTGCCAGCTTTGCCGGGACTAGCAATTTCGAGCAGTACTTC. The chain joins TRBV18 to TRBJ2-7; 9 bases line up with TRBD2. This CDR3 region has 14 residues. V shed 7 bases, J shed 6 bases, and the junction held 10 bases outside the gene matches. Germline V gene sequence: CDR1 KGHSH, CDR2 LQKENI.

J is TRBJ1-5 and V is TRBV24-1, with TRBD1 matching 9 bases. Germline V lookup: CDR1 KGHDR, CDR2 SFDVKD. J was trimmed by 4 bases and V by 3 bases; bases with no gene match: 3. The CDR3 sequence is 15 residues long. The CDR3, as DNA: TGTGCCACCAGTGATCCCGGGACAGGGAATCAGCCCCAGCATTTT. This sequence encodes CATSDPGTGNQPQHF.

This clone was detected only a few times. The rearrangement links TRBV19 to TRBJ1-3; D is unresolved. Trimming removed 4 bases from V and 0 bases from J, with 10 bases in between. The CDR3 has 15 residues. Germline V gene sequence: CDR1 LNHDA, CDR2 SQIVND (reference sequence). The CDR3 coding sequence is TGTGCCAGTAGTAAGCCTGGGTTCTCTGGAAACACCATATATTTT. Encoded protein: CASSKPGFSGNTIYF. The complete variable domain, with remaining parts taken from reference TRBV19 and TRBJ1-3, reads DGGITQSPKYLFRKEGQNVTLSCEQNLNHDAMYWYRQDPGQGLRLIYYSQIVNDFQKGDIAEGYSVSREKKESFPLTVTSAQKNPTAFYLCASSKPGFSGNTIYFGEGSWLTVV.

The CDR3 coding sequence is TGTGCCAGCAGCCCCCTTCGCGGGGCCGAGCAGTACTTC. As protein: CASSPLRGAEQYF. The chain recombines TRBV7-9 with TRBJ2-7; a possible D gene is TRBD2 (6 bases). Germline V gives CDR1 SEHNR, CDR2 FQNEAQ (reference sequence). Deletions cut 5 bases from V and 6 bases from J, with 14 bases between. The CDR3 is 13 amino acids.

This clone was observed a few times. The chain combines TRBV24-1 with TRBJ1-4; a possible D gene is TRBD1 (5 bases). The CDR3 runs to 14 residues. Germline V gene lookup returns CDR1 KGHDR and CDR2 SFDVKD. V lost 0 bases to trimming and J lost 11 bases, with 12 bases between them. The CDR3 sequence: CATSDLREGLKLFF. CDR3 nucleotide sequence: TGTGCCACCAGTGATTTGCGAGAGGGGTTGAAACTGTTTTTT.

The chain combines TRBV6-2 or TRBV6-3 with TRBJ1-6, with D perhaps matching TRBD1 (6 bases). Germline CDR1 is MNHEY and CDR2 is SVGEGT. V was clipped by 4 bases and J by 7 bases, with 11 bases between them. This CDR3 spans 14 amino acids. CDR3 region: CASSWSGENSPLHF. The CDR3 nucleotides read TGTGCCAGCAGTTGGTCAGGGGAAAATTCACCCCTCCACTTT.

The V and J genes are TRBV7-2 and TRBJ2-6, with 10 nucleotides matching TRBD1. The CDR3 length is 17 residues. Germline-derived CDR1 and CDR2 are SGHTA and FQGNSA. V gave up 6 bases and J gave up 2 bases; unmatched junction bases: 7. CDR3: CASRGQGFDTGANVLTF. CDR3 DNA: TGTGCCAGCAGGGGACAGGGGTTTGATACTGGGGCCAACGTCCTGACTTTC.